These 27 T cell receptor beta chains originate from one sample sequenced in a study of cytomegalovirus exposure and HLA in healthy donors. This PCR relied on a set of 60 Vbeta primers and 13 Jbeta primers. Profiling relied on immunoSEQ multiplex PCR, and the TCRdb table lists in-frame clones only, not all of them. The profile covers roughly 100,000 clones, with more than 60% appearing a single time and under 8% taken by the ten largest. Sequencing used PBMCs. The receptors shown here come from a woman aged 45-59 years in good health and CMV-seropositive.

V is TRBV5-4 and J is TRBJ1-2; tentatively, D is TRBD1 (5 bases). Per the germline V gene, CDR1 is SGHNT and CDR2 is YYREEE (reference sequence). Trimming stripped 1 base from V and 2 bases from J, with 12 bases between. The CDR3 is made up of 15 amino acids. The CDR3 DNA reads TGTGCCAGCAGCTTGCATAGGGGAAAAAACTATGGCTACACCTTC. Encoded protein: CASSLHRGKNYGYTF.

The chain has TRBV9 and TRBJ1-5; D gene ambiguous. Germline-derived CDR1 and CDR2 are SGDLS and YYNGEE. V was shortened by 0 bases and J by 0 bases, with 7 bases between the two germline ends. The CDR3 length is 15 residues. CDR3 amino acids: CASSVGEYSNQPQHF. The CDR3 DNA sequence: TGTGCCAGCAGCGTAGGGGAGTATAGCAATCAGCCCCAGCATTTT. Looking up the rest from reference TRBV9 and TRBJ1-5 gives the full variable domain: DSGVTQTPKHLITATGQRVTLRCSPRSGDLSVYWYQQSLDQGLQFLIQYYNGEERAKGNILERFSAQQFPDLHSELNLSSLELGDSALYFCASSVGEYSNQPQHFGDGTRLSIL.

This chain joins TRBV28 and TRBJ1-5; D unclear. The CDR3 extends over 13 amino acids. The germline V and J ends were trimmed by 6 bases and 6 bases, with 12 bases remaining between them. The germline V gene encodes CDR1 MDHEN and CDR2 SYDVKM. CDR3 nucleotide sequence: TGTGCCAGCAGCCCTGCGGTGGGTCAGCCCCAGCATTTT. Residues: CASSPAVGQPQHF.

For the CDR3, the DNA is TGTGCCAGCAGCTTAAAGGGGGCCGGGTCTGGAAACACCATATATTTT. This encodes CASSLKGAGSGNTIYF. V usage is TRBV7-3 and J usage is TRBJ1-3; 7 nucleotides align to TRBD1. CDR3 length: 16 amino acids. The junction had 4 bases not matched to a gene; V was cut back by 1 base and J by 1 base. CDR1 is SGHTA, CDR2 FQGTGA, per germline.

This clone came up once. Here the CDR3 DNA reads TGCGCCAGCAGCCCTATTGAGGGAGCTAACTATGGCTACACCTTC. This gives the protein CASSPIEGANYGYTF. The chain is built from TRBV5-1 and TRBJ1-2; D gene unclear. The germline CDR1 and CDR2 sequences are SGHRS and YFSETQ. CDR3 size: 15 residues. V was trimmed by 4 bases and J by 0 bases, leaving 13 bases between them.

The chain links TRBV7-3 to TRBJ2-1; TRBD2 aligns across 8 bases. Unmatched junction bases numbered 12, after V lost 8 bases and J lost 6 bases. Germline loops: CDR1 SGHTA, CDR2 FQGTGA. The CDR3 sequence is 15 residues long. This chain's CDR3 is CASAPFPGLANEQFF. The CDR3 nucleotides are TGTGCCAGCGCCCCCTTCCCCGGACTAGCCAATGAGCAGTTCTTC. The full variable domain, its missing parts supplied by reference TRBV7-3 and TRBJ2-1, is GAGVSQTPSNKVTEKGKYVELRCDPISGHTALYWYRQSLGQGPEFLIYFQGTGAADDSGLPNDRFFAVRPEGSVSTLKIQRTERGDSAVYLCASAPFPGLANEQFFGPGTRLTVL.

Here the CDR3 reads CASSLAGTGSGVRYGYTF. The CDR3, as DNA: TGCGCCAGCAGCTTGGCGGGGACAGGTAGCGGAGTCCGATATGGCTACACCTTC. The chain uses TRBV5-1 and TRBJ1-2, with 8 bases that match TRBD1. Unmatched junction bases numbered 15, after V lost 0 bases and J lost 5 bases. The CDR3 has 18 amino acids. The germline CDR1 and CDR2 sequences are SGHRS and YFSETQ.

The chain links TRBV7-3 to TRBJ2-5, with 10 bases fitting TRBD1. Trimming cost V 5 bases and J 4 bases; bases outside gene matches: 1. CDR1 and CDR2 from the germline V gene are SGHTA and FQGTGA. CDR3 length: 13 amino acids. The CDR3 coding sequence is TGTGCCAGCAGCGGACAGGGGGGAGAGACCCAGTACTTC. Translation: CASSGQGGETQYF.

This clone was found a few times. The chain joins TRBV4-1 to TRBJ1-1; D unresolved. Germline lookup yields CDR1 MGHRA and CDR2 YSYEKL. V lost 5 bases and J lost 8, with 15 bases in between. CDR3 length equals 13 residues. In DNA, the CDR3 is TGCGCCAGCAGCGCAAGAGTTGGTGTAGAAGCTTTCTTT. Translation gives CASSARVGVEAFF.

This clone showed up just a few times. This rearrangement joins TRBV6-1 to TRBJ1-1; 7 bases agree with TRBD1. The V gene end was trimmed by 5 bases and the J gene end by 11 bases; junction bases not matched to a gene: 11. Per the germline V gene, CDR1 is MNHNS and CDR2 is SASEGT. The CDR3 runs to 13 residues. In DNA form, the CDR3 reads TGTGCCAGCAGTCGAACCGGGACAGCTATGGCTTTCTTT. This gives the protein CASSRTGTAMAFF.

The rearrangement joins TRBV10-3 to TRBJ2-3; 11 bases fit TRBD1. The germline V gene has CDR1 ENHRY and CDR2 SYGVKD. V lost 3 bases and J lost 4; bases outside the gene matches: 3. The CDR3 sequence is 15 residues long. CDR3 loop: CAISEGQGAPDTQYF. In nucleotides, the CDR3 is TGTGCCATCAGTGAAGGACAGGGGGCCCCAGATACGCAGTATTTT.

In DNA form, the CDR3 reads TGCAGCGTCCCCAAGGCAGGCGCCTACACCTTC. This encodes CSVPKAGAYTF. The rearrangement links TRBV29-1 to TRBJ1-2; D unclear. CDR1 is SQVTM and CDR2 is ANQGSEA in the germline V gene. The CDR3 spans 11 residues. Trimming removed 6 bases from V and 10 bases from J, with 15 bases in between.

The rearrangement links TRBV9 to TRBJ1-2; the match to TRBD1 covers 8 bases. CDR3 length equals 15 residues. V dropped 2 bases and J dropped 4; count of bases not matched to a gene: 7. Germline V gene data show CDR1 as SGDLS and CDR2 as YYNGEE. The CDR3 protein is CASSVGGTGIYGYTF. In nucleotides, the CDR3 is TGTGCCAGCAGCGTTGGGGGGACAGGAATCTATGGCTACACCTTC.

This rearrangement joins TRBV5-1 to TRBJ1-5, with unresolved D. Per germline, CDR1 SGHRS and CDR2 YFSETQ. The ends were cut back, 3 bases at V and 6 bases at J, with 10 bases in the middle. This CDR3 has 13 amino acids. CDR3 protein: CASSWGGLQPQHF. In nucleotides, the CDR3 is TGCGCCAGCAGCTGGGGAGGGCTTCAGCCCCAGCATTTT.

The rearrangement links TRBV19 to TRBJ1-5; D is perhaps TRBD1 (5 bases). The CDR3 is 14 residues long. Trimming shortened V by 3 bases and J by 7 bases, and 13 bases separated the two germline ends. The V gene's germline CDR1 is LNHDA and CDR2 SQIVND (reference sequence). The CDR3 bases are TGTGCCAGTAGTATTTCTGGGGCCGGGCAGCCCCAGCATTTT. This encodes CASSISGAGQPQHF.

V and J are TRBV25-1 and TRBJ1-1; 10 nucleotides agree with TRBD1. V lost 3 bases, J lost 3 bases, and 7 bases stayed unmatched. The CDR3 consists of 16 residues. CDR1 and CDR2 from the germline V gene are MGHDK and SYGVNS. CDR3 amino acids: CASSEDRGEGYTEAFF. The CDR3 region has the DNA TGTGCCAGCAGTGAGGACAGGGGGGAAGGGTACACTGAAGCTTTCTTT.

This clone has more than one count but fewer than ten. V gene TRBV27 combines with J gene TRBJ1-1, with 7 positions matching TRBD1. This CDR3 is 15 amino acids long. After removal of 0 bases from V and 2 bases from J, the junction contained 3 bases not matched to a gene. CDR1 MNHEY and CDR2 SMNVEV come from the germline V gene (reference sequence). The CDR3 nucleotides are TGTGCCAGCAGTTTATCGAACAGGGGTAACACTGAAGCTTTCTTT. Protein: CASSLSNRGNTEAFF.

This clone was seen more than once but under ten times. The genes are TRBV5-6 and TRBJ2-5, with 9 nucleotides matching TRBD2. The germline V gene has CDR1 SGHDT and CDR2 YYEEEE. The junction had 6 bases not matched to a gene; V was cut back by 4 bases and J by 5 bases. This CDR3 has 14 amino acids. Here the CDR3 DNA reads TGTGCCAGCAGCCCTAGCGGGGTAGGGGAGACCCAGTACTTC. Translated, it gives CASSPSGVGETQYF.

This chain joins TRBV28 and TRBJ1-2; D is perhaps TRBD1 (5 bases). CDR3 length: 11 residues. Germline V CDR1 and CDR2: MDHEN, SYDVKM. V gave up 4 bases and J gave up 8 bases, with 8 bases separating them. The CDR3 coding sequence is TGTGCCAGCAGTTCGACAGAAGGCTACACCTTC. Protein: CASSSTEGYTF.

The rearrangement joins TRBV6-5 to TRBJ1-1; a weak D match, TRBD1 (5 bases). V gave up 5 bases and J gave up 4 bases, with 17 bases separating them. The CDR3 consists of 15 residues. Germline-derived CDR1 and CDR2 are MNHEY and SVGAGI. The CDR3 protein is CASSPGGLDGTEAFF. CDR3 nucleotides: TGTGCCAGCAGTCCCGGGGGGTTGGATGGCACTGAAGCTTTCTTT.

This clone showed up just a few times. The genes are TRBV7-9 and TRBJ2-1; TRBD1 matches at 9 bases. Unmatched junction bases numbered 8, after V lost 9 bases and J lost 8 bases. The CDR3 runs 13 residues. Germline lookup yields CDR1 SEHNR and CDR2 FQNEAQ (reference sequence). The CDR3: CASSPGQGDEQFF. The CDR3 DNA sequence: TGTGCCAGTAGCCCGGGACAGGGAGATGAGCAGTTCTTC.

CDR3: CASTLGQGFYNSPLHF. The CDR3 DNA reads TGTGCCAGTACCCTCGGACAGGGATTCTATAATTCACCCCTCCACTTT. The chain couples TRBV19 to TRBJ1-6; 8 nucleotides match TRBD1. V dropped 7 bases and J dropped 3; count of bases not matched to a gene: 8. CDR1 is LNHDA and CDR2 is SQIVND in the germline V gene (reference sequence). The CDR3 spans 16 residues. The full variable domain, in which reference TRBV19 and TRBJ1-6 provide the parts outside the CDR3, is DGGITQSPKYLFRKEGQNVTLSCEQNLNHDAMYWYRQDPGQGLRLIYYSQIVNDFQKGDIAEGYSVSREKKESFPLTVTSAQKNPTAFYLCASTLGQGFYNSPLHFGNGTRLTVT.

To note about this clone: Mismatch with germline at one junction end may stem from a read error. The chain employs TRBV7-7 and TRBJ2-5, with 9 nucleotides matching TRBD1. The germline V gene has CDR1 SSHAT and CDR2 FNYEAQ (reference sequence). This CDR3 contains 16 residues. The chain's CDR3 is CASSLFPGQGWETQYF. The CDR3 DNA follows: TGTGCTAGCAGCTTATTTCCGGGACAGGGTTGGGAGACCCAGTACTTC.

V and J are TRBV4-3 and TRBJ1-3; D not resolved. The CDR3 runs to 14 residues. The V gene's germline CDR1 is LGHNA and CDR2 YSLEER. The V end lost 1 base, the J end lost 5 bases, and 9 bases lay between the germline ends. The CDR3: CASSQAVARNTIYF. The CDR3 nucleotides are TGCGCCAGCAGCCAAGCGGTTGCTAGAAACACCATATATTTT.

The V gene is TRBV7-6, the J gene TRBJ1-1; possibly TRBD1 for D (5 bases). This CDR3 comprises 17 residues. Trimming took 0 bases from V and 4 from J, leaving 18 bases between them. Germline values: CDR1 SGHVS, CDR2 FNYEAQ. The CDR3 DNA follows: TGTGCCAGCAGCTTAGCGTCCCTCAGGGTTCTGGGCACTGAAGCTTTCTTT. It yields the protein CASSLASLRVLGTEAFF.

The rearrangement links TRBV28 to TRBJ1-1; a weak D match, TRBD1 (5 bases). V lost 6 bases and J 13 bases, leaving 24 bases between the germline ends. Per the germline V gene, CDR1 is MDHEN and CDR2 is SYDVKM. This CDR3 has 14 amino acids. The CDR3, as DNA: TGTGCCAGCAGGCGGGGGGGGATGTTGCTTTGGCTTTTCTTT. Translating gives CASRRGGMLLWLFF.

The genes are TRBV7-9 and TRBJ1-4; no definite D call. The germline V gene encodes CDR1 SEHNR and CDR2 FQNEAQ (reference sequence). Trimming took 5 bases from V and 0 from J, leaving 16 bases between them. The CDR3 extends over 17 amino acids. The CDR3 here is CASSPLRAATTNEKLFF. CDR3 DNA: TGTGCCAGCAGCCCACTGAGAGCGGCGACAACTAATGAAAAACTGTTTTTT.